What follows are 27 T cell receptor beta chains derived from one specimen sequenced in a study of vaccination and CD4 T cells after COVID-19. As to treatment: approximately 10-day PBMC culture with coronavirus spike peptide pools or control peptides (ViraFEST assay). The unexposed donor gave CD4+ T cells before the COVID-19 pandemic (2011-2018). Their antigens are not known. Sequence data for DNA of cultured CD4+ T cells were generated by the Oncomine TCR Beta short-read assay. Researchers extracted genomic DNA from CD4+ T cells that had been cultured. TCRdb reanalysed the PCR reads using MiXCR and keeps one entry per CDR3 protein. The repertoire holds roughly 7,000 distinct CDR3 sequences, roughly 37% seen once, with 34% in the top ten. The source material was CD4+ T cells from blood, cultured in vitro. The receptors were sampled from a human donor in good health.

Only a few counts were recorded for this clonotype. The V call is TRBV11-1, the J call TRBJ1-1, with a possible D match to TRBD1 (5 bases). The CDR3 consists of 17 residues. Germline lookup yields CDR1 SGHAT and CDR2 FQDESV (reference sequence). The germline V and J ends were trimmed by 0 bases and 0 bases, with 14 bases remaining between them. This CDR3 reads CASSLAQGPPMNTEAFF. The CDR3 DNA reads as TGTGCCAGCAGCTTAGCGCAGGGCCCGCCGATGAACACTGAAGCTTTCTTT.

Only a few counts were recorded for this clonotype. The chain couples TRBV20-1 to TRBJ2-5; 13 positions agree with TRBD2. Germline V gene data show CDR1 as DFQATT and CDR2 as SNEGSKA (reference sequence). The CDR3 spans 15 residues. Losses at the gene ends were 3 bases for V and 2 bases for J; bases not matched to a gene: 3. The CDR3 reads CSASGLAGAQETQYF. CDR3 nucleotides: TGCAGTGCTAGCGGACTAGCGGGGGCACAAGAGACCCAGTACTTC.

Here the CDR3 reads CASSSPLGELFF. The CDR3 DNA is TGTGCCAGCAGCTCCCCTCTCGGGGAGCTGTTTTTT. The rearrangement links TRBV11-1 to TRBJ2-2, with D unclear. The V and J ends lost 4 bases and 7 bases respectively, with 7 bases between them. The CDR3 is 12 amino acids. Germline loops: CDR1 SGHAT, CDR2 FQDESV (reference sequence).

The gene calls are TRBV27 and TRBJ1-4, with D perhaps matching TRBD1 (5 bases). Germline CDR1 reads MNHEY; CDR2 reads SMNVEV (reference sequence). The CDR3 loop spans 15 amino acids. V was pared by 7 bases and J by 6 bases, with 18 bases between. CDR3 bases: TGTGCCAGCAAATATCGGGGGGTTAGGGATGAAAAACTGTTTTTT. This encodes CASKYRGVRDEKLFF.

This chain's CDR3 is CASSEVAGVGTGELFF. CDR3 coding DNA: TGTGCCAGCAGTGAAGTGGCGGGAGTTGGCACCGGGGAGCTGTTTTTT. This rearrangement joins TRBV2 to TRBJ2-2; TRBD2 aligns across 7 bases. Germline loops: CDR1 SNHLY, CDR2 FYNNEI. The length of the CDR3 is 16 residues. After removal of 1 base from V and 4 bases from J, the junction contained 6 bases not matched to a gene.

This clonotype was found a few times. CDR3 DNA sequence: TGTGCCAGCAGCGTAGGGACAGTCCGGTTGGGGACCCAGTACTTC. This codes for CASSVGTVRLGTQYF. V is TRBV7-9 and J is TRBJ2-5, with 7 bases matching TRBD1. The CDR3 loop spans 15 amino acids. Per the germline V gene, CDR1 is SEHNR and CDR2 is FQNEAQ (reference sequence). Germline trimming cut 5 bases from V and 7 bases from J; bases unmatched to any gene: 13.

J is TRBJ2-1 and V is TRBV6-5, with no clear D. Looked up from germline, CDR1 is MNHEY and CDR2 is SVGAGI. Trimming removed 2 bases from V and 3 bases from J, with 8 bases in between. There are 14 residues in the CDR3. The CDR3 sequence: CASSYGLNYNEQFF. The CDR3 region has the DNA TGTGCCAGCAGTTACGGGCTTAACTACAATGAGCAGTTCTTC.

This clonotype was observed a few times. The chain carries TRBV7-6 and TRBJ2-7; D gene unclear. V was trimmed by 0 bases and J by 3 bases, leaving 9 bases between them. The CDR3 is 14 residues long. Germline CDR1 SGHVS, CDR2 FNYEAQ. Written as DNA, the CDR3 is TGTGCCAGCAGCTTAGCCTCTGGCGGCTACGAGCAGTACTTC. This sequence encodes CASSLASGGYEQYF.

This clonotype was observed a handful of times. V usage is TRBV28 and J usage is TRBJ1-2; 7 bases align to TRBD1. After removal of 2 bases from V and 7 bases from J, the junction contained 7 bases not matched to a gene. The length of the CDR3 is 14 residues. Looked up from germline, CDR1 is MDHEN and CDR2 is SYDVKM. CDR3 loop: CASSLNAGGGGYTF. The CDR3 bases are TGTGCCAGCAGTTTAAATGCAGGGGGAGGTGGCTACACCTTC.

The chain joins TRBV27 to TRBJ1-1; TRBD1 might be the D (6 bases). From germline, CDR1 is MNHEY and CDR2 SMNVEV (reference sequence). CDR3 length: 18 residues. V lost 4 bases and J lost 1, with 22 bases in between. The CDR3 reads CASSSIYSGQPGNTEAFF. As DNA, the CDR3 is TGTGCCAGCAGTTCGATTTATTCTGGACAGCCTGGGAACACTGAAGCTTTCTTT.

This chain joins TRBV20-1 and TRBJ2-3; 8 positions match TRBD2. This CDR3 has 14 residues. Germline-derived CDR1 and CDR2 are DFQATT and SNEGSKA (reference sequence). The V gene end was trimmed by 5 bases and the J gene end by 5 bases; junction bases not matched to a gene: 9. The chain's CDR3 is CSASVLAGKDTQYF. The CDR3 DNA reads TGCAGTGCTTCCGTTCTAGCGGGCAAAGATACGCAGTATTTT.

CDR3 loop: CASSQPRGGNNSPLHF. The DNA for the CDR3 is TGTGCCAGCAGCCAACCCAGGGGAGGGAATAATTCACCCCTCCACTTT. The V call is TRBV28, the J call TRBJ1-6, with TRBD1 as a possible D gene (6 bases). CDR3 length: 16 residues. V lost 6 bases and J 5 bases, leaving 17 bases between the germline ends. The germline V gene encodes CDR1 MDHEN and CDR2 SYDVKM.

This chain connects TRBV5-1 to TRBJ1-1, with 12 bases that match TRBD1. From germline, CDR1 is SGHRS and CDR2 YFSETQ. The CDR3 totals 16 residues. Trimming cost V 4 bases and J 4 bases; bases outside gene matches: 8. CDR3 residues: CASSPGTGGLFTEAFF. DNA for the CDR3: TGCGCCAGCAGCCCGGGGACAGGGGGCTTATTCACTGAAGCTTTCTTT.

The chain carries TRBV27 and TRBJ2-2; 10 bases match TRBD1. The CDR3 sequence is 17 residues long. The ends lost 3 bases at V and 4 bases at J; junction bases unmatched: 8. Germline CDR1 reads MNHEY; CDR2 reads SMNVEV (reference sequence). In nucleotides, the CDR3 is TGTGCCAGCAGTTTGCGCCGGGACAGGGGTCGCACCGGGGAGCTGTTTTTT. Translated: CASSLRRDRGRTGELFF.

This clonotype was seen only a few times. This chain connects TRBV10-3 to TRBJ2-1; 8 bases are shared with TRBD2. V was pared by 6 bases and J by 3 bases, with 7 bases of the junction left unmatched. The germline gives CDR1 ENHRY, CDR2 SYGVKD. This CDR3 is 15 amino acids long. DNA for the CDR3: TGTGCCATCAGCCCGCGGGAGGACCTCTACAATGAGCAGTTCTTC. Residues: CAISPREDLYNEQFF.

This clonotype was counted a few times. The J gene is TRBJ2-7, the V gene TRBV7-6; maybe TRBD2 (5 bases). This CDR3 is 16 amino acids long. Germline V lookup: CDR1 SGHVS, CDR2 FNYEAQ. V gave up 0 bases and J gave up 2 bases, with 14 bases separating them. The CDR3 protein is CASSLADYYKPYEQYF. The CDR3, as DNA: TGTGCCAGCAGCTTAGCCGACTATTATAAACCCTACGAGCAGTACTTC.

This clonotype was seen a handful of times. The J gene is TRBJ1-6, the V gene TRBV28; 10 nucleotides agree with TRBD1. The junction had 9 bases not matched to a gene; V was cut back by 6 bases and J by 10 bases. Germline CDR1 is MDHEN and CDR2 is SYDVKM. The CDR3 runs 15 residues. The CDR3 sequence is CASSHRTGGKSPLHF. DNA of the CDR3: TGTGCCAGCAGCCACCGGACAGGGGGGAAATCACCCCTCCACTTT.

In its sample, this clonotype was seen a few times. The CDR3 reads CASSFTPDTEAFF. The DNA of the CDR3 is TGTGCCAGCAGCTTTACCCCAGACACTGAAGCTTTCTTT. V and J are TRBV7-9 and TRBJ1-1; D is ambiguous. Germline V gene sequence: CDR1 SEHNR, CDR2 FQNEAQ (reference sequence). V dropped 3 bases and J dropped 3 bases, with 8 bases sitting between them. This CDR3 comprises 13 residues. Full variable domain (missing parts from reference TRBV7-9 and TRBJ1-1): DTGVSQNPRHKITKRGQNVTFRCDPISEHNRLYWYRQTLGQGPEFLTYFQNEAQLEKSRLLSDRFSAERPKGSFSTLEIQRTEQGDSAMYLCASSFTPDTEAFFGQGTRLTVV.

V is TRBV7-9 and J is TRBJ2-1; 11 bases map to TRBD2. The CDR3 extends over 18 amino acids. V lost 2 bases to trimming and J lost 7 bases; unmatched junction nucleotides: 13. Germline V lookup: CDR1 SEHNR, CDR2 FQNEAQ (reference sequence). The CDR3 loop is CASSLPPRLAGSMNEQFF. In DNA, the CDR3 is TGTGCCAGCAGCTTACCTCCCCGACTAGCGGGGAGTATGAATGAGCAGTTCTTC. Full variable domain (outside the CDR3, taken from reference TRBV7-9 and TRBJ2-1): DTGVSQNPRHKITKRGQNVTFRCDPISEHNRLYWYRQTLGQGPEFLTYFQNEAQLEKSRLLSDRFSAERPKGSFSTLEIQRTEQGDSAMYLCASSLPPRLAGSMNEQFFGPGTRLTVL.

This rearrangement joins TRBV11-1 to TRBJ2-2; TRBD1 matches 9 bases. V shed 0 bases and J 1 base; nucleotides not matched to a gene: 9. The germline CDR1 and CDR2 sequences are SGHAT and FQDESV (reference sequence). This CDR3 has 19 residues. The CDR3 loop reads CASSLAPGQGVVNTGELFF. DNA for the CDR3: TGTGCCAGCAGCTTAGCACCGGGACAGGGAGTGGTGAACACCGGGGAGCTGTTTTTT.

The V gene is TRBV21-1, the J gene TRBJ1-6. TRBV21-1 is marked as a pseudogene. The CDR3 is 17 residues long. CDR3 in amino acids: CASSLPTAVEGNSPLHF. The CDR3 DNA reads TGTGCCAGCAGCCTACCCACCGCGGTGGAGGGGAATTCACCCCTCCACTTT.

The rearrangement uses TRBV6-1 and TRBJ2-5; tentatively, D is TRBD1 (5 bases). V lost 7 bases and J lost 7, with 19 bases in between. The germline CDR1 and CDR2 sequences are MNHNS and SASEGT. The CDR3 has 14 amino acids. The CDR3 bases are TGTGCCAGCACACTCCCTGGGGCAGGAACGACCCAGTACTTC. Translation gives CASTLPGAGTTQYF.

This clonotype has a handful of counts. This chain uses TRBV20-1 with TRBJ2-7; a weak D match, TRBD1 (5 bases). Germline lookup yields CDR1 DFQATT and CDR2 SNEGSKA (reference sequence). Trimming shortened V by 2 bases and J by 2 bases, and 22 bases separated the two germline ends. The CDR3 runs 17 residues. CDR3 protein: CSARPRVGLLSPYEQYF. CDR3 nucleotides: TGCAGTGCTAGACCCAGGGTCGGTCTCCTCAGCCCCTACGAGCAGTACTTC.

CDR3 DNA: TGTGCCAGCAGTTTAAGCGGGCGTAGCTCCTACGAGCAGTACTTC. It specifies CASSLSGRSSYEQYF. The chain uses TRBV28 and TRBJ2-7; D perhaps matches TRBD2 (6 bases). V was cut by 2 bases and J by 0 bases, with 11 bases left in between. CDR1 MDHEN and CDR2 SYDVKM come from the germline V gene. The CDR3 consists of 15 residues. Based on the CDR3 plus reference TRBV28 and TRBJ2-7, the full variable domain is DVKVTQSSRYLVKRTGEKVFLECVQDMDHENMFWYRQDPGLGLRLIYFSYDVKMKEKGDIPEGYSVSREKKERFSLILESASTNQTSMYLCASSLSGRSSYEQYFGPGTRLTVT.

This chain links TRBV20-1 with TRBJ1-1; D perhaps matches TRBD1 (5 bases). The CDR3 length is 13 residues. Germline CDR1 is DFQATT and CDR2 is SNEGSKA (reference sequence). V was clipped by 0 bases and J by 3 bases, with 8 bases between them. The CDR3 is CSAREDTYTEAFF. The CDR3, as DNA: TGCAGTGCTAGAGAGGACACGTACACTGAAGCTTTCTTT.

This clonotype was seen only once. V usage is TRBV12-3 or TRBV12-4 and J usage is TRBJ1-1; maybe TRBD1 (5 bases). Trimming pared 2 bases from V and 6 bases from J, leaving 13 bases between. The CDR3 totals 14 residues. As DNA, the CDR3 is TGTGCCAGCAGTTTATCCGGTTGGGACTCTGAAGCTTTCTTT. Translating gives CASSLSGWDSEAFF.

This clonotype was recorded only once. An end of the junction differs from the germline gene, which may be a read error. The gene calls are TRBV20-1 and TRBJ2-1; 14 nucleotides line up with TRBD2. Germline V gene sequence: CDR1 DFQATT, CDR2 SNEGSKA (reference sequence). This CDR3 comprises 17 residues. CDR3 protein: CSARGVTSGRDYSEQFF. DNA of the CDR3: TGCAGTGCTAGGGGGGTGACTAGCGGGAGGGATTACAGTGAGCAGTTCTTC.